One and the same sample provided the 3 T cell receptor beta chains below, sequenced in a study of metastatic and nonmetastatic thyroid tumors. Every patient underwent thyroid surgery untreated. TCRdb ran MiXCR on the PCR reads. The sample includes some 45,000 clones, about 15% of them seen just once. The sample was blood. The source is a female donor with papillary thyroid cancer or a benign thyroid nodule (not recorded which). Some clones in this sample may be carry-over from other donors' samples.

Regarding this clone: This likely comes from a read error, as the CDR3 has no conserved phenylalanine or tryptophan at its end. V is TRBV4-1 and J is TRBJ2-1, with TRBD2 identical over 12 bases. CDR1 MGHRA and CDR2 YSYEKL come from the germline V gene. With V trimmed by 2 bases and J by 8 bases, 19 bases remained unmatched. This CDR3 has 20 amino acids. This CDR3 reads CASSQPTLAGGKEWIDEQFL. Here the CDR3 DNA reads TGCGCCAGCAGCCAACCTACCCTAGCGGGAGGGAAAGAGTGGATCGATGAGCAGTTCTTA.

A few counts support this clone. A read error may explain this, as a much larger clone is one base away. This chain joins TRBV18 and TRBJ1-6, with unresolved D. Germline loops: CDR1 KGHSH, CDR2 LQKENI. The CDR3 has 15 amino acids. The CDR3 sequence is CASPSLAVDNSPPHF. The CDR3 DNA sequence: TGTGCCAGCCCCTCCCTGGCGGTAGATAATTCACCCCCCCACTTT.

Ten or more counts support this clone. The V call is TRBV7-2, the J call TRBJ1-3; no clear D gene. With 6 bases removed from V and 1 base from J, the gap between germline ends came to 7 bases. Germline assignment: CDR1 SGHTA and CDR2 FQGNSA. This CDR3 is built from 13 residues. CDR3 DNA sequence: TGTGCCAGCAGGGTTTTTTCTGGAAACACCATATATTTT. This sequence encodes CASRVFSGNTIYF.